This is a list of T cell receptor beta chains from one sample in a study of beta chain features in type 1 diabetes. Method: immunoSEQ multiplex PCR; TCRdb's copy keeps in-frame clones and lacks some. This table has hundreds of thousands of clones, 30% appearing once. Sequencing was carried out using naive CD4+ T cells from blood. The receptors here all came from a man younger than 35 in good health. The CDR3 runs from the conserved cysteine through the conserved F or W. The D gene is left open where the match is weak. Part of the rows lack a size; the others show once, few, many or a class for expanded clones.

TRBV7-9	few	TRBD1	TRBJ1-4	CASSLEGAGEKLFF	TGTGCCAGCAGCTTGGAGGGGGCTGGCGAAAAACTGTTTTTT
TRBV11-2	-	-	TRBJ1-1	CASSLKSGTEAFF	TGTGCCAGCAGCTTGAAGTCCGGGACCGAAGCTTTCTTT
TRBV4-2	few	-	TRBJ1-3	CASSRSGGDGNTIYF	TGTGCCAGCAGCCGGAGCGGAGGGGATGGAAACACCATATATTTT
TRBV7-9	-	TRBD2	TRBJ2-2	CASAWTSVLSGELFF	TGTGCCAGCGCATGGACTAGCGTGTTATCCGGGGAGCTGTTTTTT
TRBV5-1	-	-	TRBJ2-7	CASSPGLYEQYF	TGCGCCAGCAGCCCAGGCCTCTACGAGCAGTACTTC
TRBV29-1	few	-	TRBJ2-7	CSVLGHRDSYEQYF	TGCAGCGTTCTCGGGCATAGGGACTCCTACGAGCAGTACTTC
TRBV5-4	-	-	TRBJ2-3	CASSLHGTDTQYF	TGTGCCAGCAGCTTGCACGGCACAGATACGCAGTATTTT
TRBV21-1	-	-	TRBJ2-2	CASSKLVTGELFF	TGTGCCAGCAGCAAACTAGTTACCGGGGAGCTGTTTTTT
TRBV29-1	-	-	TRBJ1-2	CSVEHSRQPNYGYTF	TGCAGCGTTGAGCATTCCAGACAGCCGAACTATGGCTACACCTTC
TRBV23-1	-	TRBD1	TRBJ2-5	CANPGQGELWTQYF	TGCGCCAACCCGGGACAGGGGGAGCTGTGGACCCAGTACTTC
TRBV6-5	-	-	TRBJ2-1	CASSYEGQASNEQFF	TGTGCCAGCAGTTATGAGGGCCAGGCGAGCAATGAGCAGTTCTTC
TRBV29-1	few	TRBD1	TRBJ2-1	CSVEGPSGQPYNEQFF	TGCAGCGTTGAAGGGCCCTCGGGACAGCCATACAATGAGCAGTTCTTC
TRBV15	-	-	TRBJ2-5	CATSTQETQYF	TGTGCCACCAGCACCCAAGAGACCCAGTACTTC
TRBV29-1	-	-	TRBJ1-1	CSVEKAPSTEAFF	TGCAGCGTTGAAAAGGCTCCCAGCACTGAAGCTTTCTTT
TRBV29-1	-	TRBD2	TRBJ2-1	CSVAAATSGRSHEQFF	TGCAGCGTTGCGGCAGCTACTAGCGGGAGGTCCCATGAGCAGTTCTTC
TRBV11-2	-	TRBD2	TRBJ2-3	CASSLKGTSGSTGTDTQYF	TGTGCCAGCAGCTTAAAAGGGACTAGCGGGAGTACGGGCACAGATACGCAGTATTTT
TRBV7-9	few	TRBD1	TRBJ2-7	CASSLATGEVEQYF	TGTGCCAGCAGCTTAGCGACAGGGGAGGTCGAGCAGTACTTC
TRBV19	-	-	TRBJ2-3	CATSTQRSTDTQYF	TGTGCCACCTCAACACAGAGAAGCACAGATACGCAGTATTTT
TRBV30	-	TRBD2	TRBJ2-7	CAWSPPQGLAGGGTYEQYF	TGTGCCTGGAGTCCTCCCCAGGGACTAGCGGGAGGAGGCACCTACGAGCAGTACTTC
TRBV30	-	TRBD1	TRBJ2-5	CAWSVRMDRGQETQYF	TGTGCCTGGAGTGTACGGATGGACAGGGGTCAAGAGACCCAGTACTTC
TRBV19	few	-	TRBJ2-1	CASSITGMDEQFF	TGTGCCAGTAGTATAACCGGAATGGATGAGCAGTTCTTC
TRBV4-3	-	TRBD2	TRBJ2-4	CASSQEAAGGSKNIQYF	TGCGCCAGCAGCCAAGAGGCAGCGGGAGGGAGCAAAAACATTCAGTACTTC
TRBV2	-	TRBD1	TRBJ1-5	CASRADRAGNQPQHF	TGTGCCAGCAGGGCCGACAGGGCTGGCAATCAGCCCCAGCATTTT
TRBV7-8	-	-	TRBJ2-5	CASSGPSRRETQYF	TGTGCCAGCAGCGGCCCTAGTCGGAGGGAGACCCAGTACTTC
TRBV7-2	-	-	TRBJ1-4	CASSLAIGRGGEKLFF	TGTGCCAGCAGCTTAGCGATCGGGAGAGGAGGGGAAAAACTGTTTTTT
TRBV30	-	-	TRBJ2-7	CAWSVYGTEQYF	TGTGCCTGGAGTGTTTACGGGACCGAGCAGTACTTC
TRBV19	-	-	TRBJ2-2	CASSISPGVNTGELFF	TGTGCCAGTAGTATCAGCCCAGGGGTAAACACCGGGGAGCTGTTTTTT
TRBV29-1	-	-	TRBJ2-3	CSVVGNTQYF	TGCAGCGTTGTCGGAAATACGCAGTATTTT